The rows below give T cell receptor beta chains drawn from one sample of a study of blood T cell repertoires in COVID-19. Sequencing was performed with immunoSEQ multiplex PCR; in TCRdb, only in-frame clones are kept and a portion is missing. The sample lists 300,000 or so clones; about nine tenths were seen once. The sample was peripheral blood. The source of these receptors is a man aged 50 to 60 with active or convalescent COVID-19. The CDR3 runs from the conserved cysteine through the conserved F or W. The order of the fields is V gene, D gene, clone size, J gene, CDR3 protein, CDR3 DNA. D genes are given only for firm matches. Clone size, where shown, is once, few, many, or a class for clones that have expanded.

TRBV2	TRBD1	few	TRBJ1-4	CASSRGQPATNEKLFF	TGTGCCAGCAGTCGGGGACAGCCTGCAACTAATGAAAAACTGTTTTTT
TRBV28	TRBD1	.	TRBJ1-2	CASRLRQGANTF	TGTGCCAGCAGACTTCGACAGGGGGCGAACACCTTC
TRBV3-1/TRBV3-2	.	.	TRBJ1-2	CASSQGGRRYTF	TGTGCCAGCAGCCAAGGCGGCCGTCGCTACACCTTC
TRBV7-2	TRBD2	.	TRBJ2-1	CASSLVGSGNEQFF	TGTGCCAGCAGCTTAGTAGGTAGCGGGAATGAGCAGTTCTTC
TRBV6-5	TRBD1	.	TRBJ2-7	CASSKGQSLSYEQYF	TGTGCCAGCAGTAAGGGACAGTCCCTGAGCTACGAGCAGTACTTC
TRBV19	.	.	TRBJ1-2	CASNLGTGGYTF	TGTGCCAGTAATCTCGGGACTGGCGGCTACACCTTC
TRBV4-1	TRBD1	.	TRBJ1-1	CASSHADLDRVNTEAFF	TGCGCCAGCAGCCACGCTGACCTGGACAGGGTGAACACTGAAGCTTTCTTT
TRBV5-5	.	.	TRBJ2-7	CASSLGWAPYEQYF	TGTGCCAGCAGCTTGGGATGGGCCCCCTACGAGCAGTACTTC
TRBV6-2/TRBV6-3	.	.	TRBJ1-5	CASSYSRGQQPQHF	TGTGCCAGCAGTTACTCCCGCGGCCAGCAGCCCCAGCATTTT
TRBV14	.	.	TRBJ2-3	CASSQGTSTDTQYF	TGTGCCAGCAGCCAAGGGACTAGCACAGATACGCAGTATTTT
TRBV5-1	TRBD1	.	TRBJ2-1	CASSQQGFNNEQFF	TGCGCCAGCAGCCAACAGGGGTTCAACAATGAGCAGTTCTTC
TRBV18	.	.	TRBJ1-4	CASSQRQHEKLFF	TGTGCCAGCTCACAGAGGCAGCATGAAAAACTGTTTTTT
TRBV30	TRBD1	.	TRBJ1-5	CAWSTQGDQPQHF	TGTGCCTGGAGTACTCAGGGGGATCAGCCCCAGCATTTT
TRBV4-2	.	once	TRBJ1-6	CASSQDRGYGSPLHF	TGTGCCAGCAGCCAAGACAGGGGTTACGGTTCACCCCTCCACTTT
TRBV27	TRBD1	once	TRBJ1-1	CASSLHGTGDTEAFF	TGTGCCAGCAGTTTACACGGGACAGGGGACACTGAAGCTTTCTTT
TRBV24-1	TRBD2	.	TRBJ2-3	CATSESLAGAADTQYF	TGTGCCACCAGTGAGTCCCTAGCGGGCGCGGCAGATACGCAGTATTTT
TRBV15	TRBD1	.	TRBJ1-2	CATSRSQGSNYGYTF	TGTGCCACCAGCAGATCACAGGGGTCTAACTATGGCTACACCTTC
TRBV10-3	TRBD2	.	TRBJ2-7	CAISSGGDKAYEQYF	TGTGCCATCAGTTCGGGGGGGGACAAAGCCTACGAGCAGTACTTC
TRBV5-6	.	.	TRBJ2-3	CASSPDAGPRDTQYF	TGTGCCAGCAGCCCGGACGCGGGGCCGAGAGATACGCAGTATTTT
TRBV29-1	TRBD1	.	TRBJ1-5	CSVRQGATGNQPQHF	TGCAGCGTTCGCCAAGGGGCGACAGGGAATCAGCCCCAGCATTTT
TRBV4-3	TRBD1	.	TRBJ2-1	CASSQEPGQGGHNEQFF	TGCGCCAGCAGCCAAGAGCCGGGACAGGGGGGACACAATGAGCAGTTCTTC
TRBV4-1	.	.	TRBJ2-1	CASSQEGVPSYNEQFF	TGCGCCAGCAGCCAAGAAGGGGTTCCTTCCTACAATGAGCAGTTCTTC
TRBV9	.	.	TRBJ2-5	CASSAQGQETQYF	TGTGCCAGCAGCGCCCAGGGCCAAGAGACCCAGTACTTC
TRBV27	.	.	TRBJ2-1	CASSRNRGGMSVDEQFF	TGTGCCAGCAGTCGTAATAGGGGGGGCATGAGTGTAGATGAGCAGTTCTTC
TRBV30	.	.	TRBJ2-3	CAWSVQTSSTDTQYF	TGTGCCTGGAGTGTACAAACTAGCAGCACAGATACGCAGTATTTT
TRBV18	.	.	TRBJ2-2	CASSPLNRENTGELFF	TGTGCCAGCTCACCCCTCAACAGGGAGAACACCGGGGAGCTGTTTTTT
TRBV29-1	TRBD1	.	TRBJ2-7	CSVAGQGMLYEQYF	TGCAGCGTTGCGGGACAGGGAATGCTCTACGAGCAGTACTTC
TRBV19	TRBD1	.	TRBJ1-4	CASRTGTGDEKLFF	TGTGCCAGTAGGACCGGGACAGGGGATGAAAAACTGTTTTTT
TRBV5-1	.	.	TRBJ1-1	CASSLFPPGGSMNTEAFF	TGCGCCAGCAGCTTGTTCCCCCCCGGGGGTTCTATGAACACTGAAGCTTTCTTT
TRBV7-9	.	.	TRBJ1-4	CASSSSGYNEKLFF	TGTGCCAGCAGCTCCTCGGGGTATAATGAAAAACTGTTTTTT
TRBV7-2	TRBD2	once	TRBJ2-1	CASSSQRGVYNEQFF	TGTGCCAGCAGCTCCCAGCGGGGGGTATACAATGAGCAGTTCTTC
TRBV7-9	.	once	TRBJ2-1	CASSFADSYNEQFF	TGTGCCAGCAGCTTCGCAGATTCCTACAATGAGCAGTTCTTC
TRBV7-3	.	.	TRBJ1-1	CASNAGGNTEAFF	TGTGCCAGCAATGCCGGGGGGAACACTGAAGCTTTCTTT
TRBV28	.	.	TRBJ1-2	CASSTQGYGYTF	TGTGCCAGCAGTACACAGGGCTATGGCTACACCTTC
TRBV21-1	.	.	TRBJ2-7	CASSHKRPPGQSSPYEQYF	TGTGCCAGCAGCCACAAACGACCCCCGGGACAGAGCAGCCCCTACGAGCAGTACTTC
TRBV5-5	.	.	TRBJ2-5	CASSLTGSRETQYF	TGTGCCAGCAGCTTGACAGGGAGTCGGGAGACCCAGTACTTC
TRBV6-5	TRBD1	.	TRBJ2-3	CASSSPRDRAPDTQYF	TGTGCCAGCAGTTCCCCCAGGGACAGGGCCCCAGATACGCAGTATTTT
TRBV27	.	.	TRBJ1-1	CASSLGRGSTEAFF	TGTGCCAGCAGTTTAGGGCGGGGTAGCACTGAAGCTTTCTTT
TRBV5-1	.	.	TRBJ1-4	CASRVRGDSTNEKLFF	TGCGCCAGCAGGGTGCGGGGAGATAGCACAAATGAAAAACTGTTTTTT
TRBV29-1	.	.	TRBJ1-2	CSVEAVNYGYTF	TGCAGCGTTGAGGCGGTTAACTATGGCTACACCTTC
TRBV2	.	.	TRBJ1-1	CASSNGETEAFF	TGTGCCAGCAGCAATGGGGAGACTGAAGCTTTCTTT
TRBV5-1	.	.	TRBJ1-5	CASSLSGQFNQPQHF	TGCGCCAGCAGCTTGAGTGGACAGTTTAATCAGCCCCAGCATTTT
TRBV19	.	.	TRBJ1-1	CASSISEGAVAEAFF	TGTGCCAGTAGTATTTCGGAGGGAGCGGTCGCTGAAGCTTTCTTT
TRBV12-3/TRBV12-4	.	.	TRBJ1-3	CASSFIRGNTIYF	TGTGCCAGCAGTTTCATCCGCGGGAACACCATATATTTT
TRBV6-6	.	.	TRBJ1-5	CASSSSQPQHF	TGTGCCAGCAGTTCGTCTCAGCCCCAGCATTTT
TRBV4-3	TRBD1	few	TRBJ1-2	CASSQEEGQGPLNYGYTF	TGCGCCAGCAGCCAAGAGGAAGGACAGGGACCACTTAACTATGGCTACACCTTC
TRBV29-1	.	.	TRBJ1-2	CSVEGPGDTNYGYTF	TGCAGCGTTGAAGGGCCAGGGGATACCAACTATGGCTACACCTTC
TRBV20-1	.	.	TRBJ2-3	CSATGDTQYF	TGCAGTGCCACCGGGGATACGCAGTATTTT
TRBV28	.	once	TRBJ1-1	CASSSPQAFF	TGTGCCAGCAGTTCCCCTCAGGCTTTCTTT
TRBV11-2	TRBD1	.	TRBJ2-7	CASSPMTGGSSYEQYF	TGTGCCAGCAGTCCAATGACAGGGGGCAGCTCCTACGAGCAGTACTTC
TRBV27	TRBD1	.	TRBJ1-5	CASSPRQGNQPQHF	TGTGCCAGCAGTCCCAGACAGGGGAATCAGCCCCAGCATTTT
TRBV6-6	.	.	TRBJ1-3	CASSYSRTDNYF	TGTGCCAGCAGTTACTCTAGGACAGATAACTATTTT
TRBV2	TRBD2	.	TRBJ2-1	CASSEGVWAGGDNEQFF	TGTGCCAGCAGTGAAGGGGTGTGGGCGGGAGGCGACAATGAGCAGTTCTTC
TRBV29-1	.	.	TRBJ2-5	CSGGGGQETQYF	TGCAGCGGTGGAGGGGGACAGGAGACCCAGTACTTC